This T cell receptor (beta chain) was observed in a study of CD8 T cells in Susac syndrome. The CDR3 extends over 14 amino acids. Germline CDR1 LNHDA, CDR2 SQIVND (reference sequence). Trimming shortened V by 7 bases and J by 6 bases, and 16 bases separated the two germline ends. Study-level results: As the study acknowledged, the number of individuals in its TCR sequencing and HLA analysis was relatively small.

High-throughput TCR beta sequencing covered peripheral CD8+ and CD4+ T cells. TEMRA cells underwent FACS enrichment and CD8+ and CD4+ T cells underwent negative isolation. A single count supports this clonotype. The target antigen is unknown. Reverse transcription of roughly 0.5 to 1 ug RNA was performed with random hexamers. Amplification of TCR beta CDR3 spanned 54 Vbeta and 13 Jbeta via immunoSEQ multiplex PCR. From the immunoSEQ multiplex PCR reads, TCRdb called clonotypes with MiXCR, one entry per CDR3 protein. This table holds 300,000 to 350,000 distinct CDR3 sequences, roughly nine tenths found once.

Sequencing input: CD4+ T cells from PBMCs. The sequence was obtained from a human donor with multiple sclerosis. The chain is built from TRBV19 and TRBJ2-4; D perhaps matches TRBD1 (6 bases). This chain's CDR3 is CASKVGTGRNIQYF. The CDR3 coding sequence is TGTGCCAGTAAAGTAGGAACAGGGCGAAACATTCAGTACTTC.